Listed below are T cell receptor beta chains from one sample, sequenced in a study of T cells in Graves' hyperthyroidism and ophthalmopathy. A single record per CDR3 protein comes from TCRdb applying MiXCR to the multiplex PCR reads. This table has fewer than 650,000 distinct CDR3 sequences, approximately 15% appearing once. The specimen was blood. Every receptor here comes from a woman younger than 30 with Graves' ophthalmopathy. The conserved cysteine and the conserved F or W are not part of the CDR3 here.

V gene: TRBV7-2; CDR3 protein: ASSLGPRNEQF
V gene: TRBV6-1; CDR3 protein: ASSDMYGRARAQY
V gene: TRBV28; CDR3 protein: ASSSPQGQATPYEQY
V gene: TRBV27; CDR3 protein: ASSAPGTGGKNTQY
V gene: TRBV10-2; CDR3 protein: ASSSMGNTEAF
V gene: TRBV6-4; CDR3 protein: ASSTGTVGQPQH
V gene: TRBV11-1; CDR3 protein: ASSSRSLEAF
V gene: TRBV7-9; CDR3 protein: ASSLPARGTTHEQY
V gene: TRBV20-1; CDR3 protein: SANYVASGYNEQF
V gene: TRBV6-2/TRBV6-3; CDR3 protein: ASTPGSDYGYT